This T cell receptor beta chain is from a study of T cell repertoires in cytomegalovirus infection. Study summary: Indications of both CMV infection and matching HLA type were provided by public TCR beta signatures. The study's findings and limits: In two of eight donors, the top clonotype was HLA-C-restricted CMV-specific.

This clonotype is medium-sized. Its target is unknown. One entry per CDR3 protein, called by TCRdb with MiXCR from the reads. The sample lists around 290,000 distinct CDR3 sequences; roughly 25% were seen once. This CDR3 is built from 15 residues. Germline trimming cut 2 bases from V and 6 bases from J; bases unmatched to any gene: 7. Germline V gene lookup returns CDR1 SGHTA and CDR2 FQGNSA. Input material: PBMCs. This chain joins TRBV7-2 and TRBJ2-7; TRBD2 matches 10 bases. This TCR was recovered from a human donor in good health (CMV status not recorded). Some clones in this sample may be carry-over from other donors' samples. The CDR3 loop reads CASSLSLAGAGEQYF. The CDR3, as DNA: TGTGCCAGCAGCTTAAGTCTAGCGGGAGCTGGCGAGCAGTACTTC.